This T cell receptor beta chain was profiled in a study of technical replicates of blood from a handful of donors. Trimming pared 2 bases from V and 8 bases from J, leaving 13 bases between. Germline loops: CDR1 MNHNY, CDR2 SVGAGI (reference sequence). There are 14 residues in the CDR3. This clone was seen once. Profiling relied on immunoSEQ multiplex PCR, and the TCRdb table lists in-frame clones only, not all of them. The sample has 60,000 to 90,000 clones; 95% are singletons. What was sequenced was T cells isolated from PBMCs. The source of this sequence is a human donor in good health. This sequence joins TRBV6-6 and TRBJ2-1; D possibly corresponds to TRBD2 (6 bases). The CDR3 loop is CASSYPRDFDEQFF. The CDR3 region has the DNA TGTGCCAGCAGTTACCCGCGGGACTTCGATGAGCAGTTCTTC.